One and the same sample provided the 2 T cell receptor beta chains below, sequenced in a study of technical replicates of blood from a handful of donors. Repertoires were generated with immunoSEQ multiplex PCR, while TCRdb's copy carries only in-frame clones and drops some. The sample holds about 60,000 clones, around 84% seen once. The sequenced sample was PBMCs. These receptors all stem from a human donor in good health. Some clones in this sample may be carry-over from other donors' samples.

This chain links TRBV7-9 with TRBJ1-6; D uncertain. Between the trimmed V and J ends, which lost 2 bases and 9 bases, there was a span of 5 bases. Germline lookup yields CDR1 SEHNR and CDR2 FQNEAQ (reference sequence). The CDR3 runs 12 residues. The CDR3 DNA reads as TGTGCCAGCAGCTTATTGCGTTCACCCCTCCACTTT. This translates into CASSLLRSPLHF.

The CDR3 coding sequence is TGTGCCAGCAGCTTGGATGGCTCGTACACTGAAGCTTTCTTT. It yields the protein CASSLDGSYTEAFF. The V gene is TRBV5-5, the J gene TRBJ1-1; D call uncertain. In germline, CDR1 is SGHKS, CDR2 YYEKEE (reference sequence). The CDR3 runs to 14 residues. The germline V and J ends were trimmed by 0 bases and 3 bases, with 9 bases remaining between them.